The present entry profiles one TCR beta chain with its context. Its target is unknown. Germline values: CDR1 SGHTA, CDR2 FQGNSA. The CDR3 runs 17 residues. Between the trimmed V and J ends, which lost 5 bases and 4 bases, there was a span of 22 bases. The source of the sample is a study of shared clonotypes between healthy human individuals. Study context: Donors had three CD4 naive, three CD4 memory, two CD8 naive and one CD8 memory plate apiece.

Findings of the study overall: Sharing across a handful of donors was seen in 4.5% to 5.5% of naive CD4 clonotypes.

Over several immunoSEQ plates, each subset's genomic DNA was distributed in even portions. The DNA input per sorted-subset replicate PCR was 150 to 200 ng, corresponding to some 30,000 T cell genomes. Some clones are missing from TCRdb's copy, which holds only in-frame ones; the method was immunoSEQ multiplex PCR. The table records around 1.9 million clones, 90% to 95% of them present only once. CD45RO-negative cells were positively selected for CCR7, leaving out terminally differentiated effector memory CD45RA+ cells. The sequence came from a man aged 18 to 35 in good health. Some clones in this sample may be carry-over from other donors' samples. The rearrangement links TRBV7-2 to TRBJ2-3, with D possibly being TRBD1 (5 bases). Input material: naive CD8+ T cells from PBMCs. The CDR3 DNA sequence: TGTGCCAGCAGCCCACACCTTATAACGACAGAGGCAGATACGCAGTATTTT. Translating gives CASSPHLITTEADTQYF.